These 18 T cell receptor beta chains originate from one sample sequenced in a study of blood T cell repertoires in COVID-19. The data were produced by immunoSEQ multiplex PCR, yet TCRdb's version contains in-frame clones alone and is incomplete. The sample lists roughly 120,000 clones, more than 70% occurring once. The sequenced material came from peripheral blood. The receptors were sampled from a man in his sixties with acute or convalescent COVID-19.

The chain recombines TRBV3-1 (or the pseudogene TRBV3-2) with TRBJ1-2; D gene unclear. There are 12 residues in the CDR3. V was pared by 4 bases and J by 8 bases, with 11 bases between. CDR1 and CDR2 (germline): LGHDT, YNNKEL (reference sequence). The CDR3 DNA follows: TGTGCCAGCAGCCGCTTAAGGGAGGGCTACACCTTC. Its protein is CASSRLREGYTF.

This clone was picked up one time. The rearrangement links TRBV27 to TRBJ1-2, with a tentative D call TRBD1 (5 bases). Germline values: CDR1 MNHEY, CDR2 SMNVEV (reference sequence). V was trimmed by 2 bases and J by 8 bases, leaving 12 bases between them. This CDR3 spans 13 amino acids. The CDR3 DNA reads TGTGCCAGCAGTTTACGGGGGGATGGCGGCTACACCTTC. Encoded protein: CASSLRGDGGYTF.

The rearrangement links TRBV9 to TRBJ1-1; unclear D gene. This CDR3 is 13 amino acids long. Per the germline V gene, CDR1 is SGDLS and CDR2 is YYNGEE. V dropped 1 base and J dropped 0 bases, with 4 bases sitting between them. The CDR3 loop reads CASSVQMNTEAFF. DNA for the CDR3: TGTGCCAGCAGCGTACAGATGAACACTGAAGCTTTCTTT.

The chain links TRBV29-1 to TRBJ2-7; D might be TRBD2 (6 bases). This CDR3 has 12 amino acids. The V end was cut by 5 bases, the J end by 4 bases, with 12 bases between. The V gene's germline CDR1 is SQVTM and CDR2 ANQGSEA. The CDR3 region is CSVRTGVYEQYF. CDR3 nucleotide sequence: TGCAGCGTTCGAACGGGAGTTTACGAGCAGTACTTC.

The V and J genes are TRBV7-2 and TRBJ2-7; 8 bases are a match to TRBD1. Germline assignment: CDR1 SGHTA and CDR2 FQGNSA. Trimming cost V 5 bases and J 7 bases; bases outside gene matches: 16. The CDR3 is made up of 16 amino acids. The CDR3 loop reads CASSHLRAGGAGEQYF. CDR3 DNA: TGTGCCAGCAGCCACCTCCGGGCAGGGGGCGCGGGGGAGCAGTACTTC.

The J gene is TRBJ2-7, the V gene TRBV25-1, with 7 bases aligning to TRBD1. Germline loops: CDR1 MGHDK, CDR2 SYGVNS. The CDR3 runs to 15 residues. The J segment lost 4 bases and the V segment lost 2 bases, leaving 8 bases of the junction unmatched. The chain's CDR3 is CASSELTGAFYEQYF. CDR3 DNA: TGTGCCAGCAGTGAACTCACAGGGGCGTTTTACGAGCAGTACTTC.

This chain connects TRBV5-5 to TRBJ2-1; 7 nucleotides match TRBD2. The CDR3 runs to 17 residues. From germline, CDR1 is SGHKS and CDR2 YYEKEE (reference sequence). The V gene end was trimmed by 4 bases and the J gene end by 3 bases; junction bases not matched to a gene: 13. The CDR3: CASSPDGSGTGYNEQFF. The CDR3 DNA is TGTGCCAGCAGCCCGGACGGGAGCGGGACCGGCTACAATGAGCAGTTCTTC.

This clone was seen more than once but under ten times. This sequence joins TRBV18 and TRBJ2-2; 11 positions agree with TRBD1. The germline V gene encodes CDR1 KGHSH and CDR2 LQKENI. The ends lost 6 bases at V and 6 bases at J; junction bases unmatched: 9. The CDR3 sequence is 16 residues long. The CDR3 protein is CASSLWTGGDAGELFF. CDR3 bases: TGTGCCAGCTCCCTCTGGACAGGGGGCGACGCCGGGGAGCTGTTTTTT.

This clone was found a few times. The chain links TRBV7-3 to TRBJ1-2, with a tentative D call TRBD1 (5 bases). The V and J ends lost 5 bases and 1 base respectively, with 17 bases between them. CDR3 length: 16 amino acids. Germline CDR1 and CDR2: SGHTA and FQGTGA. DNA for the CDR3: TGTGCCAGCAGCCCTCAGGGAACCACTCATAACTATGGCTACACCTTC. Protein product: CASSPQGTTHNYGYTF.

The CDR3 reads CASRRGGVVQETQYF. CDR3 in DNA: TGTGCCAGCAGGAGAGGGGGCGTGGTTCAAGAGACCCAGTACTTC. This sequence joins TRBV6-5 and TRBJ2-5, with 7 bases that match TRBD1. V was clipped by 6 bases and J by 2 bases; unmatched bases: 9. The CDR3 is 15 amino acids. Germline assignment: CDR1 MNHEY and CDR2 SVGAGI.

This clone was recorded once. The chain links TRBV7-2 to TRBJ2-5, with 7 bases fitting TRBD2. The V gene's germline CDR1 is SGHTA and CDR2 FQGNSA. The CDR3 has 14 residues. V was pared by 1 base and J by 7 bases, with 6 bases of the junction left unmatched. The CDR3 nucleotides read TGTGCCAGCAGCTTAGGCGGGAGCCGGGGGACCCAGTACTTC. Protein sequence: CASSLGGSRGTQYF.

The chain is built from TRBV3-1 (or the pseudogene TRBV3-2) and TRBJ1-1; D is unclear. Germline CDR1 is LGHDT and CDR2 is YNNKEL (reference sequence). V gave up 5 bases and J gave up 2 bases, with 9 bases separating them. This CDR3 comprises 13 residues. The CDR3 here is CASSSTVNTEAFF. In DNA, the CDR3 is TGTGCCAGCAGCTCCACAGTTAACACTGAAGCTTTCTTT.

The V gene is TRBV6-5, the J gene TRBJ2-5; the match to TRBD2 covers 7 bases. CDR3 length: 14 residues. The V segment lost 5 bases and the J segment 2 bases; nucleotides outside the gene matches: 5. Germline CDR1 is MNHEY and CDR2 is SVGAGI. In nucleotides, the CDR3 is TGTGCCAGCAGTCCCCGGGGGGTGCAAGAGACCCAGTACTTC. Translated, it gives CASSPRGVQETQYF.

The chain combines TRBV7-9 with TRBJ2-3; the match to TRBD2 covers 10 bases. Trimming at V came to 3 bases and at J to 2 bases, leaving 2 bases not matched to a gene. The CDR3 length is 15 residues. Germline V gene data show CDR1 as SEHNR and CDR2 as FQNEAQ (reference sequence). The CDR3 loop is CASSLGLANTDTQYF. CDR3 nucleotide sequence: TGTGCCAGCAGCTTGGGACTAGCGAACACAGATACGCAGTATTTT.

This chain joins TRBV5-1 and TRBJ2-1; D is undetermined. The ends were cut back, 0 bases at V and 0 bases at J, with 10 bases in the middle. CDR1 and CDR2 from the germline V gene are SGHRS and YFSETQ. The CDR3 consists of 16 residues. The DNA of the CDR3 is TGCGCCAGCAGCTTGGGCCTGCCCGGCTCCTACAATGAGCAGTTCTTC. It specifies CASSLGLPGSYNEQFF.

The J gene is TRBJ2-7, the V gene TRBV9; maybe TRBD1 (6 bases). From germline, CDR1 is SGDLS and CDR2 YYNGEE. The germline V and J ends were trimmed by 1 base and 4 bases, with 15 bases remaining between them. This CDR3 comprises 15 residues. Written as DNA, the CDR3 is TGTGCCAGCAGCGTATGGGCCCAAGGGGGTTACGAGCAGTACTTC. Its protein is CASSVWAQGGYEQYF.

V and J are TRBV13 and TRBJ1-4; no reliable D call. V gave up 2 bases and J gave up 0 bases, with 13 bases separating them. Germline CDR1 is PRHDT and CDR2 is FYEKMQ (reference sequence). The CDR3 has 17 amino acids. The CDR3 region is CASSLTSNEATNEKLFF. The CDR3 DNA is TGTGCCAGCAGCTTAACTAGTAACGAGGCAACTAATGAAAAACTGTTTTTT.

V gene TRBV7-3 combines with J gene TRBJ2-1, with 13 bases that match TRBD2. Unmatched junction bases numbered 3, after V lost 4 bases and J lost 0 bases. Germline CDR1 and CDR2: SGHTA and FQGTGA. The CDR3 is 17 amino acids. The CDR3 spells CASSSGLAGSSYNEQFF. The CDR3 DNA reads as TGTGCCAGCAGCTCGGGACTAGCGGGGAGCTCCTACAATGAGCAGTTCTTC.